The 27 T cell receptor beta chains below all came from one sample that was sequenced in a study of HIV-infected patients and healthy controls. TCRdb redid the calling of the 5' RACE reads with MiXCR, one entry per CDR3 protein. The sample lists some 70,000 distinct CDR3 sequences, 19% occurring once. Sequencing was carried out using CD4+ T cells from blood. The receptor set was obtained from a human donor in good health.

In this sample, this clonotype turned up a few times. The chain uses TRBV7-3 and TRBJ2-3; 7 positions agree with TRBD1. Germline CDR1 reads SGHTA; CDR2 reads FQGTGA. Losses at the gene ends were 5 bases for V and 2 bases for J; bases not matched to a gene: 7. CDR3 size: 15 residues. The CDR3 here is CASSATGAATDTQYF. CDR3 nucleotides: TGTGCCAGCAGCGCCACAGGGGCGGCCACAGATACGCAGTATTTT.

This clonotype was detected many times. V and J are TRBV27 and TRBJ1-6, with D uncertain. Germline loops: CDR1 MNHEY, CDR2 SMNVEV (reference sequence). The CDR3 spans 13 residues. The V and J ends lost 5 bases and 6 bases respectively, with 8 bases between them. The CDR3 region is CASSNQINSPLHF. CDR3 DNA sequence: TGTGCCAGCAGTAATCAGATTAATTCACCCCTCCACTTT.

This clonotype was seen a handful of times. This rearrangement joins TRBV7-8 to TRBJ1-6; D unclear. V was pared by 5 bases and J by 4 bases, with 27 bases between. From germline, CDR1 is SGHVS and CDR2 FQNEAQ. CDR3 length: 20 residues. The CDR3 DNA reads TGTGCCAGCAGCCTGATTAACTCCCACGGAAGGCAAGAATATAATTCACCCCTCCACTTT. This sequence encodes CASSLINSHGRQEYNSPLHF.

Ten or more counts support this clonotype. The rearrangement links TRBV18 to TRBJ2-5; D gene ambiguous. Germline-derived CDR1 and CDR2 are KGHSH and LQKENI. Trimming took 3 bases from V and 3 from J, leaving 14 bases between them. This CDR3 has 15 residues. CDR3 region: CASSPADSRKETQYF. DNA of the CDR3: TGTGCCAGCTCACCTGCAGATTCAAGAAAAGAGACCCAGTACTTC. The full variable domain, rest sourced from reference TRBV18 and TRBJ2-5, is NAGVMQNPRHLVRRRGQEARLRCSPMKGHSHVYWYRQLPEEGLKFMVYLQKENIIDESGMPKERFSAEFPKEGPSILRIQQVVRGDSAAYFCASSPADSRKETQYFGPGTRLLVL.

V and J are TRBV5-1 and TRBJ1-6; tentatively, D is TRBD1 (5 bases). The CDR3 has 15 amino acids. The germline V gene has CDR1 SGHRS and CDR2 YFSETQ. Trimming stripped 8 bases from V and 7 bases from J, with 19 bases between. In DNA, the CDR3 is TGCGCCAGACCTATTCCCAGGGACTTAAATTCACCCCTCCACTTT. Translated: CARPIPRDLNSPLHF.

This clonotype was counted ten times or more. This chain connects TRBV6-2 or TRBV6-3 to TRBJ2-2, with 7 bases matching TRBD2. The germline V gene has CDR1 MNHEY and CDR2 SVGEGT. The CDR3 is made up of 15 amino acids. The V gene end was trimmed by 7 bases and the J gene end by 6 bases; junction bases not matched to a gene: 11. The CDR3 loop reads CASTGSGEVPGELFF. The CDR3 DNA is TGTGCCAGCACCGGAAGCGGGGAAGTACCCGGGGAGCTGTTTTTT.

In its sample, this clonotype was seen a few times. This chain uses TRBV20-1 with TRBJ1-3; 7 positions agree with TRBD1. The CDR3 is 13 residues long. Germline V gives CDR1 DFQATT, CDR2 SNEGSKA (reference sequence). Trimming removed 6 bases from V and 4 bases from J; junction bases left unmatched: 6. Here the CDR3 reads CSARQGSGNTIYF. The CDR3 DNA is TGCAGTGCCCGACAGGGATCCGGAAACACCATATATTTT.

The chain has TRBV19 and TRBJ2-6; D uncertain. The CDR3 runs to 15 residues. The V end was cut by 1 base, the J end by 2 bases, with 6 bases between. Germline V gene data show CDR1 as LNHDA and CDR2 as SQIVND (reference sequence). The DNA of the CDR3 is TGTGCCAGTAGTATAGGGAATCCTGGGGCCAACGTCCTGACTTTC. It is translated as CASSIGNPGANVLTF.

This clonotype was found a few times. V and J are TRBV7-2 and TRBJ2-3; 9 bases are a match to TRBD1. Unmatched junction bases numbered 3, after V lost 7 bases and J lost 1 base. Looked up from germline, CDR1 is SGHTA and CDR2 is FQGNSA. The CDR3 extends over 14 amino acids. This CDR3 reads CASKQGARTDTQYF. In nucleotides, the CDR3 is TGTGCCAGCAAACAGGGGGCCCGCACAGATACGCAGTATTTT.

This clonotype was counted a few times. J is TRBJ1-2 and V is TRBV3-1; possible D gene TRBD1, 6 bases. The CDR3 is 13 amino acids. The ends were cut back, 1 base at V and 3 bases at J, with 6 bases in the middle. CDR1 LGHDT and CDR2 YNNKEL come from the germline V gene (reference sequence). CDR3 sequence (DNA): TGTGCCAGCAGCCAAGCAGGGGACTATGGCTACACCTTC. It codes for CASSQAGDYGYTF.

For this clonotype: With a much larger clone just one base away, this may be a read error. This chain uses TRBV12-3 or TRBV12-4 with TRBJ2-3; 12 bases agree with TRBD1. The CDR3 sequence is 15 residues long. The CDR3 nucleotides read TGTCCCAGCAGCCGGGACAGGGGGCATCCCTATACGCAGTATTTT. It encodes CPSSRDRGHPYTQYF.

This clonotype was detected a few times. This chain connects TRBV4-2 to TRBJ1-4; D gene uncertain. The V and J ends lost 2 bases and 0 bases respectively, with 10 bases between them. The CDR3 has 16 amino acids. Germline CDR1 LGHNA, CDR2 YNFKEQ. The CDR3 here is CASSQPAGTTNEKLFF. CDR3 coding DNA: TGTGCCAGCAGCCAACCCGCCGGGACAACTAATGAAAAACTGTTTTTT.

CDR3 loop: CASSQGGYPGAYNEQFF. The CDR3 nucleotides read TGTGCCAGCAGCCAAGGGGGTTATCCAGGAGCCTACAATGAGCAGTTCTTC. The V and J genes are TRBV3-1 and TRBJ2-1, with unresolved D. The V and J ends lost 1 base and 2 bases respectively, with 15 bases between them. The CDR3 sequence is 17 residues long. Germline CDR1 and CDR2: LGHDT and YNNKEL (reference sequence).

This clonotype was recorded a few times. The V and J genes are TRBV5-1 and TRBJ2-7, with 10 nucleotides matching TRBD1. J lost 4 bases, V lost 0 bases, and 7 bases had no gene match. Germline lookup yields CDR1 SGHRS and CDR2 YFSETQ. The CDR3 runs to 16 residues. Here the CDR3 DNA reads TGCGCCAGCAGCTTGGGGACAGGGGGAGTTGGATACGAGCAGTACTTC. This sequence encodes CASSLGTGGVGYEQYF.

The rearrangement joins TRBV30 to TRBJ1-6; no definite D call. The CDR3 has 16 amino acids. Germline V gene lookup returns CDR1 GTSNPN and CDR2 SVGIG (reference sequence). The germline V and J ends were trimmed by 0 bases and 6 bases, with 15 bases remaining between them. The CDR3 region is CAWSVVGGSGNSPLHF. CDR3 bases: TGTGCCTGGAGTGTAGTAGGAGGATCGGGTAATTCACCCCTCCACTTT.

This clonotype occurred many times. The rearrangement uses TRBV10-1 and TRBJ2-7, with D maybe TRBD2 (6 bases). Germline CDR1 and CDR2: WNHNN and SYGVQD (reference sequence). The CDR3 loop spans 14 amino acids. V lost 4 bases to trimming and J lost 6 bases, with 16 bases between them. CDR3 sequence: CASSVGGSQGEQYF. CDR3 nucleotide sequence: TGCGCCAGCAGTGTGGGGGGATCCCAGGGCGAGCAGTACTTC.

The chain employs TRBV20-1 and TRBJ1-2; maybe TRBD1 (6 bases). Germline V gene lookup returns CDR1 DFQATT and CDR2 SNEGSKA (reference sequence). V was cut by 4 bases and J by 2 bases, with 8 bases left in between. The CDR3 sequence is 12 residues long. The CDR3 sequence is CSAKTGNYGYTF. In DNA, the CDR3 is TGCAGTGCTAAAACAGGGAACTATGGCTACACCTTC.

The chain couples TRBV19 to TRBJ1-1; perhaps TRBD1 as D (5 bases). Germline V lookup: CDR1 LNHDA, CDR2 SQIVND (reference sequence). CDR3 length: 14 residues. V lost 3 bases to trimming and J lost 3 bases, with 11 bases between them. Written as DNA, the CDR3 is TGTGCCAGTAGTATCAGTGGGGCGGACACTGAAGCTTTCTTT. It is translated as CASSISGADTEAFF.

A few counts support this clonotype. The CDR3 coding sequence is TGTGCCAGCAGCCAAAGCGAGAACACCGGGGAGCTGTTTTTT. Protein sequence: CASSQSENTGELFF. This chain joins TRBV3-1 and TRBJ2-2; D is unresolved. Germline V gives CDR1 LGHDT, CDR2 YNNKEL (reference sequence). The V end lost 2 bases, the J end lost 1 base, and 5 bases lay between the germline ends. This CDR3 has 14 residues.

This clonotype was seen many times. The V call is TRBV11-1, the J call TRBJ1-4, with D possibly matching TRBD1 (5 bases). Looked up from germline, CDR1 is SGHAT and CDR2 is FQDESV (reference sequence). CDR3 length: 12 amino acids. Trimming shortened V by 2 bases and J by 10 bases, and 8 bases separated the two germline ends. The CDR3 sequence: CASSLQGGKLFF. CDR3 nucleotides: TGTGCCAGCAGCTTACAGGGAGGAAAACTGTTTTTT.

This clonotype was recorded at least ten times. The DNA for the CDR3 is TGCGCCAGCGCAGGGGAGAACTTTCGCTCTGGAAACACCATATATTTT. Amino acids: CASAGENFRSGNTIYF. J is TRBJ1-3 and V is TRBV10-2; a possible D gene is TRBD1 (6 bases). Germline loops: CDR1 WSHSY, CDR2 SAAADI. The CDR3 is made up of 16 amino acids. Trimming cost V 8 bases and J 0 bases, with 17 bases left between them.

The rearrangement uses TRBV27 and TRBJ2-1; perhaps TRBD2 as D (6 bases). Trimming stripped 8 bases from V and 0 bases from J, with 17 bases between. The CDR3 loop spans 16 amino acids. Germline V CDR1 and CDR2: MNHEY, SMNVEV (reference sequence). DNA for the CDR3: TGTGCCAGCGGGACTTCACAGGCAAACTCCTACAATGAGCAGTTCTTC. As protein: CASGTSQANSYNEQFF.

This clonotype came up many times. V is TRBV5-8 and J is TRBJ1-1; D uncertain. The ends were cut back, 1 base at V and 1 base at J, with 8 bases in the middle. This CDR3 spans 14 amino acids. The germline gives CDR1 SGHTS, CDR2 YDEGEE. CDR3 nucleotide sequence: TGTGCCAGCAGCTTGTATGGTCAGAACACTGAAGCTTTCTTT. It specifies CASSLYGQNTEAFF. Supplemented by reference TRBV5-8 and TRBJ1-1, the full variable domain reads EAGVTQSPTHLIKTRGQQATLRCSPISGHTSVYWYQQALGLGLQFLLWYDEGEERNRGNFPPRFSGRQFPNYSSELNVNALELEDSALYLCASSLYGQNTEAFFGQGTRLTVV.

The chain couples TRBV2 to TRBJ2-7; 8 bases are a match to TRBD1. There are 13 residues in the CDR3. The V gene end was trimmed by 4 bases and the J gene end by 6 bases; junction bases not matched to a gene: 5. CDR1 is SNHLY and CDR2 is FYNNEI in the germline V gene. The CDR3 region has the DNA TGTGCCAGCAGTGGCCAGGGGGCAAGCGAGCAGTACTTC. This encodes CASSGQGASEQYF.

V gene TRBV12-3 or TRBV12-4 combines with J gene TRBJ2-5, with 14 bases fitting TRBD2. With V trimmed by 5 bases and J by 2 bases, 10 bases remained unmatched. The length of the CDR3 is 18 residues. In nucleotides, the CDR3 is TGTGCCAGCAGTAGAGCCGGGACTAGCGGGAGAGCGCAAGAGACCCAGTACTTC. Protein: CASSRAGTSGRAQETQYF.

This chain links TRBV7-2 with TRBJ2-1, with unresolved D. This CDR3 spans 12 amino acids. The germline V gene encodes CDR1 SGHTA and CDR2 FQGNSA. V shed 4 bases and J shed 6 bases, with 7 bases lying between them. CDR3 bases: TGTGCCAGCAGCTCCACGAGCAATGAGCAGTTCTTC. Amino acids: CASSSTSNEQFF.

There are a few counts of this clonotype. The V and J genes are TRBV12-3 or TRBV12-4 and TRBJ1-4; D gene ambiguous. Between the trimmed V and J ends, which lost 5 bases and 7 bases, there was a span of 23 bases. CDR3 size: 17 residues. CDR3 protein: CASSTLQKGFFREKLFF. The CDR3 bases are TGTGCCAGCAGTACCCTCCAAAAGGGTTTTTTCCGTGAAAAACTGTTTTTT.